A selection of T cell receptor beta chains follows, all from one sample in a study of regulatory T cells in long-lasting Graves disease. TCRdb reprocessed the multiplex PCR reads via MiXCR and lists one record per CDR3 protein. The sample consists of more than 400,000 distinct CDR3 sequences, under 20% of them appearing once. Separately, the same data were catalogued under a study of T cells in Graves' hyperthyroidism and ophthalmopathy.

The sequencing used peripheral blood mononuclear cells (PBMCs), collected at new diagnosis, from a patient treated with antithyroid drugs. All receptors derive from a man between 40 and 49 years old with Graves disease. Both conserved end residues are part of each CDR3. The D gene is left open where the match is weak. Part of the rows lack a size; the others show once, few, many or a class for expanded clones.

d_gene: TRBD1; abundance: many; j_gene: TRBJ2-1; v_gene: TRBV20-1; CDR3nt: TGCAGTGCTACCCCCCTAGGGGGCCCAGCGAGGTACGAGCAGTTCTTC; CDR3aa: CSATPLGGPARYEQFF
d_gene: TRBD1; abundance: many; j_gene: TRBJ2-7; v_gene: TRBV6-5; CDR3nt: TGTGCCAGCAGTTACTCCGGCAGGGGGTACTACGAGCAGTACTTC; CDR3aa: CASSYSGRGYYEQYF
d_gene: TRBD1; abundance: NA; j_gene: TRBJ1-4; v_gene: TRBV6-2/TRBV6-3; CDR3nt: TGTGCCAGCAGTGAAGGGAGGACAGGGTATACTGAAAAACTGTTTTTT; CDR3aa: CASSEGRTGYTEKLFF
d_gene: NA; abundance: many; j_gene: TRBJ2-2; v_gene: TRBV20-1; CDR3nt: TGCAGTGCTAGAGATCGAGGGGCGGTCACCGGGGAGCTGTTTTTT; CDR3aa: CSARDRGAVTGELFF
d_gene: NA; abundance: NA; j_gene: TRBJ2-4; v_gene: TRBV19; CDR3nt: TGTGCCAGTAGTTTCCTAGCGGCCAAAAACATTCAGTACTTC; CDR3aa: CASSFLAAKNIQYF
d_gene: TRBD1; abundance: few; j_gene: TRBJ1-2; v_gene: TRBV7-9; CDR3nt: TGTGCCAGCAGCTTATCCGGGACAGGGGCAAAGAGTTCGAGCTATGGCTACACCTTC; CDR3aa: CASSLSGTGAKSSSYGYTF
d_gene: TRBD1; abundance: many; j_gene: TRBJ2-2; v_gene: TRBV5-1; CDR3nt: TGCGCCAGCAGCCAAAAGACAGGGGACACCGGGGAGCTGTTTTTT; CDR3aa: CASSQKTGDTGELFF
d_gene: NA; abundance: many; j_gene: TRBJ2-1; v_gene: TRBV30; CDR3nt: TGTGCCTGGAGTGGGGACGGACGCTCCTACAATGAGCAGTTCTTC; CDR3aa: CAWSGDGRSYNEQFF
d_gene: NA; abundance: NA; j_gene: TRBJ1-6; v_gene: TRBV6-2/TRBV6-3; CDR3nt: TGTGCCAGCAGCCTCTTCCCAGGGCAAGATTCACCCCTCCACTTT; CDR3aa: CASSLFPGQDSPLHF
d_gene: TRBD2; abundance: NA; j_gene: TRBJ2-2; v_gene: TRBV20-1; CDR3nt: TGCAGTGCTAGTTTTAGCGGGAGGCCCGCCGGGGAGCTGTTTTTT; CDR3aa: CSASFSGRPAGELFF
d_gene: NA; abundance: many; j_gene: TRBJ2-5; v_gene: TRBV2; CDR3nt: TGTGCCAGCAGTGAAGCGAGCTACCAAGAGACCCAGTACTTC; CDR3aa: CASSEASYQETQYF